The 4 T cell receptor beta chains listed next were all sequenced from one sample in a study of graft-versus-host responses after intestinal transplantation. The protocol was immunoSEQ multiplex PCR, while the TCRdb copy is restricted to in-frame clones and leaves out a portion. The profile shows around 88,000 clones, 75% to 95% of them singletons. What these receptors recognize is not known. The material sequenced was unstimulated CD8+ T cells sorted from spleen or lymph node cells, taken before transplant. These receptors were taken from a human donor who was the organ donor for an intestinal transplant.

V gene TRBV27 combines with J gene TRBJ2-1, with 7 bases aligning to TRBD2. The germline V gene has CDR1 MNHEY and CDR2 SMNVEV (reference sequence). The CDR3 sequence is 14 residues long. V shed 3 bases and J 5 bases; nucleotides not matched to a gene: 4. CDR3 nucleotides: TGTGCCAGCAGTTTTTGGGGGGGAAACAATGAGCAGTTCTTC. It translates to CASSFWGGNNEQFF.

The chain is built from TRBV5-1 and TRBJ2-2, with 8 bases identical to TRBD2. Germline lookup yields CDR1 SGHRS and CDR2 YFSETQ. The CDR3 contains 16 residues. Trimming cost V 2 bases and J 6 bases; bases outside gene matches: 9. CDR3 DNA sequence: TGCGCCAGCAGCTTAACTTATTCGGGAGGGCCCGGGGAGCTGTTTTTT. Translating gives CASSLTYSGGPGELFF.

The chain is built from TRBV6-5 and TRBJ2-7; D remains unclear. The length of the CDR3 is 15 residues. Trimming stripped 0 bases from V and 0 bases from J, with 9 bases between. Germline CDR1 reads MNHEY; CDR2 reads SVGAGI. In DNA, the CDR3 is TGTGCCAGCAGTTACTCGAGTATGAGCTCCTACGAGCAGTACTTC. Translated: CASSYSSMSSYEQYF.

V gene TRBV7-3 combines with J gene TRBJ1-6, with 8 bases matching TRBD1. The CDR3 has 14 amino acids. CDR1 and CDR2 from the germline V gene are SGHTA and FQGTGA. With V trimmed by 2 bases and J by 8 bases, 2 bases remained unmatched. Written as DNA, the CDR3 is TGTGCCAGCAGCTTAGAGACAGGGGATTCACCCCTCCACTTT. Translated, it gives CASSLETGDSPLHF.